This T cell receptor beta chain was retrieved from a study of response to subunit inactivated influenza vaccine. Whole-study results and caveats: Authors suggested that a seasonal influenza vaccination recruits few new T cells each time.

Germline loops: CDR1 SGHRS, CDR2 YFSETQ. Trimming stripped 0 bases from V and 2 bases from J, with 11 bases between. This CDR3 is 15 amino acids long. The table lists this clonotype with a few counts. Its specificity is unknown. TCRdb reprocessed the RT-PCR reads with MiXCR, giving one entry per CDR3 protein. This sample yields about 530,000 distinct CDR3 sequences, of which under 15% are seen a single time; around 14% belongs to the top ten. The sequenced sample was PBMCs from blood, obtained about 40 days after vaccination. The chain couples TRBV5-1 to TRBJ1-1; D may be TRBD1 (6 bases). The receptor comes from a man in his fifties or sixties who received an inactivated influenza vaccine. The CDR3 here is CASSLDGQLNTEAFF. DNA of the CDR3: TGCGCCAGCAGCTTGGACGGACAGTTAAACACTGAAGCTTTCTTT.